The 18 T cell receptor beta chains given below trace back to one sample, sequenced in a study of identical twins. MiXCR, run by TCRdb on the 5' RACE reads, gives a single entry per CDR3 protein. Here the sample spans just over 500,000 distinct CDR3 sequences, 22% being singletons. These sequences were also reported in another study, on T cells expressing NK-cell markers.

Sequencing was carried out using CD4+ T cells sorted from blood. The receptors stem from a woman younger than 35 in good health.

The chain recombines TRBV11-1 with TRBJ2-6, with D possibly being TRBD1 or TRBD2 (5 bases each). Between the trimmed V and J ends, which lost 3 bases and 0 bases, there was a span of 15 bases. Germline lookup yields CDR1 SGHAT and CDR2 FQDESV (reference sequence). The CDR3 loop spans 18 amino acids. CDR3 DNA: TGTGCCAGCAGCTTGGGGGACGGTTACCACTCTGGGGCCAACGTCCTGACTTTC. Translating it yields CASSLGDGYHSGANVLTF.

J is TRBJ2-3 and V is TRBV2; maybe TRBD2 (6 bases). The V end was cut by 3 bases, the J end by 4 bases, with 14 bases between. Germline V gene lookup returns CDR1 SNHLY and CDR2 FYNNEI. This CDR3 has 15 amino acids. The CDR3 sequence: CASSDSGVRADTQYF. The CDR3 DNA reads TGTGCCAGCAGTGATTCGGGGGTACGCGCAGATACGCAGTATTTT.

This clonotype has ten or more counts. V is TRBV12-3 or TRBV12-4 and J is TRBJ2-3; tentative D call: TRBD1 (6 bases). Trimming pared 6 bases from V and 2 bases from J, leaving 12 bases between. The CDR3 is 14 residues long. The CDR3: CASRLGQTTDTQYF. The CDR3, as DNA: TGTGCCAGCAGACTCGGACAGACCACAGATACGCAGTATTTT.

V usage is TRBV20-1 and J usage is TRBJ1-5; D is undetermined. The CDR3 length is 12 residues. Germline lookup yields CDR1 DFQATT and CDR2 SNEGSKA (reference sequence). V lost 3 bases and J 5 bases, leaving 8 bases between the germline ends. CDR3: CSASRRYQPQHF. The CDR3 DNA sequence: TGCAGTGCTAGTCGGAGATATCAGCCCCAGCATTTT.

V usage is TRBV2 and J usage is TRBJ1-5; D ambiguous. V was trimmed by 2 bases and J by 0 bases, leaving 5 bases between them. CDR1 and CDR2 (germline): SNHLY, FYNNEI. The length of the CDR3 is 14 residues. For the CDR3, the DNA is TGTGCCAGCAGTGAAATCGCTAGCAATCAGCCCCAGCATTTT. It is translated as CASSEIASNQPQHF.

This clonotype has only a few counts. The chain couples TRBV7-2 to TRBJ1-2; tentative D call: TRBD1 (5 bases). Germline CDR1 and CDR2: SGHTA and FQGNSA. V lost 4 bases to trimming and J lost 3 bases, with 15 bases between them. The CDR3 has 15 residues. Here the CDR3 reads CASSSRGPPDYGYTF. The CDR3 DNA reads TGTGCCAGCAGCTCCCGGGGACCCCCTGACTATGGCTACACCTTC.

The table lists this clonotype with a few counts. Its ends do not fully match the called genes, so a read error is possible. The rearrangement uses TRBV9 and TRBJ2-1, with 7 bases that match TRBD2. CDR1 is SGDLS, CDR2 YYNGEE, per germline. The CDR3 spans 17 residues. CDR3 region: CASSALAEPFRVNEQFF. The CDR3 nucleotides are TGCGCCAGCAGCGCTCTAGCGGAGCCCTTCAGGGTCAATGAGCAGTTCTTC.

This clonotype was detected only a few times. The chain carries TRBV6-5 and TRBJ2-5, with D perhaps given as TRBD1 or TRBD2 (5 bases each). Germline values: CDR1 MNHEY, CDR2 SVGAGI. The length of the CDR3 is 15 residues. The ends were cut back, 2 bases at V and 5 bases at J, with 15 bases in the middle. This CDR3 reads CASSYRGVRSETQYF. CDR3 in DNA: TGTGCCAGCAGTTACCGAGGGGTCCGTAGTGAGACCCAGTACTTC.

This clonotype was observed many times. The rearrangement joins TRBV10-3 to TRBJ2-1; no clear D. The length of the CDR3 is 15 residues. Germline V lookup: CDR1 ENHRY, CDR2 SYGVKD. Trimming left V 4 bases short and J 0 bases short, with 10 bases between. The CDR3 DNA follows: TGTGCCATCAGTGTTCCAGAAAGCTCCTACAATGAGCAGTTCTTC. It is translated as CAISVPESSYNEQFF.

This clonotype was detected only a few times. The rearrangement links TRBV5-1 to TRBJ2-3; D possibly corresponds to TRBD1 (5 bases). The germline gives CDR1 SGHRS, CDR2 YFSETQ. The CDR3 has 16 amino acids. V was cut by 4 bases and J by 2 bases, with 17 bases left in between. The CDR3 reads CASSTASGSHTDTQYF. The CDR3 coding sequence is TGCGCCAGCAGCACGGCGTCAGGGTCTCACACAGATACGCAGTATTTT.

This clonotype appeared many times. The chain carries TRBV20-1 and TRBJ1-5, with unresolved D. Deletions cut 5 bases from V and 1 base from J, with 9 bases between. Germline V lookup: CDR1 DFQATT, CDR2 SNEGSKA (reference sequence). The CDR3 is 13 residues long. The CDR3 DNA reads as TGCAGTGCTTTCCGAGGGAGCAATCAGCCCCAGCATTTT. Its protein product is CSAFRGSNQPQHF.

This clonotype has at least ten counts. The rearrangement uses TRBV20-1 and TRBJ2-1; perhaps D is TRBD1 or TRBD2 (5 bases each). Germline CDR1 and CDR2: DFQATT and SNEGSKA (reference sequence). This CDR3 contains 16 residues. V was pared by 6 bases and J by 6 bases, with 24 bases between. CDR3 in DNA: TGCAGTGCCAGGGTCGTGACGGGAAATTTGGGCAATGAGCAGTTCTTC. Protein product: CSARVVTGNLGNEQFF.

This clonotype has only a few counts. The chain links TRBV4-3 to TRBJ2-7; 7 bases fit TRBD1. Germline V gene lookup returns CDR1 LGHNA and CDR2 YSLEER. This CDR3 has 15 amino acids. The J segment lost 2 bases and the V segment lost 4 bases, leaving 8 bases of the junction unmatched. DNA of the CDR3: TGCGCCAGCAGCCGAGGGACAGCCGCTCCCTACGAGCAGTACTTC. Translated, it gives CASSRGTAAPYEQYF.

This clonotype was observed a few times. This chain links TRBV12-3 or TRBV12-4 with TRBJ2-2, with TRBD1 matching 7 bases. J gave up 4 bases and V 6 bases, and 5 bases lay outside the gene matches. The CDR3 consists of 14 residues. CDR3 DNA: TGTGCCAGCAGCCGACAGGGTCCCACCGGGGAGCTGTTTTTT. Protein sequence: CASSRQGPTGELFF.

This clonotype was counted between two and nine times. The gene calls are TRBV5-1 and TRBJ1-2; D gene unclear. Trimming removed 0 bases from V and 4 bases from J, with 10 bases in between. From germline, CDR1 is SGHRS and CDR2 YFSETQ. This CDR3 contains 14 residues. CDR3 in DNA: TGCGCCAGCAGCTTGGATCCGGTGGGCTATGGCTACACCTTC. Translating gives CASSLDPVGYGYTF.

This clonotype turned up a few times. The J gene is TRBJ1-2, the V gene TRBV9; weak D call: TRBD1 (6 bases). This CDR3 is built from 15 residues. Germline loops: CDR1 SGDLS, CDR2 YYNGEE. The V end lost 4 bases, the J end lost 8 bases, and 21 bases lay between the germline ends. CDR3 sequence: CASSYEPDRNEGYTF. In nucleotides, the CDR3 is TGTGCCAGCAGCTACGAGCCCGACAGGAATGAAGGCTACACCTTC.

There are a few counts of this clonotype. The CDR3 sequence: CAWSVGLAGGKTYNEQFF. The CDR3 region has the DNA TGTGCCTGGAGTGTTGGTCTAGCGGGAGGTAAGACCTACAATGAGCAGTTCTTC. The chain has TRBV30 and TRBJ2-1, with 11 bases fitting TRBD2. V dropped 0 bases and J dropped 2; count of bases not matched to a gene: 9. CDR1 and CDR2 from the germline V gene are GTSNPN and SVGIG (reference sequence). The CDR3 sequence is 18 residues long.

The chain's CDR3 is CASSYTERYGYTF. The CDR3 DNA sequence: TGTGCCAGCAGCTACACAGAGCGCTATGGCTACACCTTC. V gene TRBV5-5 combines with J gene TRBJ1-2; D is uncertain. V lost 3 bases to trimming and J lost 4 bases, with 10 bases between them. This CDR3 has 13 residues. Germline V gives CDR1 SGHKS, CDR2 YYEKEE (reference sequence).